This T cell receptor (beta chain) emerged from a study of blood T cell repertoires in COVID-19. Study context: COVID-19 samples collected from the United States, Italy and Spain covered acute and convalescent phases. PBMCs, B-cell-depleted T cells, or T cells provided the cDNA or gDNA that made up the material.

Original processing methods: Amplification of reference gene primers was used by the study to estimate nucleated cell counts. Here immunoSEQ multiplex PCR was the method, and the copy in TCRdb shows in-frame clones only, minus some. That table is the source of V, J and clone size, and D and trimming were worked out from the DNA. Of tens of thousands of clones in the sample, 91% were seen once. V lost 2 bases and J lost 4, with 3 bases in between. The germline CDR1 and CDR2 sequences are LGHNT and FRNRAP. The CDR3 length is 12 residues. The specimen sequenced was peripheral blood. The sequence was obtained from a human donor with active COVID-19. The donor label of this sample is uncertain. V is TRBV12-5 and J is TRBJ2-1; no firm D call. CDR3 loop: CASGLLYNEQFF. In nucleotides, the CDR3 is TGTGCTAGTGGTTTGCTGTACAATGAGCAGTTCTTC.